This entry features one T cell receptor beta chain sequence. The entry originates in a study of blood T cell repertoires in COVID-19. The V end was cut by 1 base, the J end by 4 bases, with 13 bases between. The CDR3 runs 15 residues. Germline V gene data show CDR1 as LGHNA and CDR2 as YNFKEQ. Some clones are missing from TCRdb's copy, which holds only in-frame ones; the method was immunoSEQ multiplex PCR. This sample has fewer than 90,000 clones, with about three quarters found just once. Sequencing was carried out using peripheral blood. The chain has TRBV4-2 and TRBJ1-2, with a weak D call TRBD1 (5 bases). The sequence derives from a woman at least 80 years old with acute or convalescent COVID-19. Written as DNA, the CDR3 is TGTGCCAGCAGCCAAGGGGCAGGGATTAGCTATGGCTACACCTTC. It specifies CASSQGAGISYGYTF.